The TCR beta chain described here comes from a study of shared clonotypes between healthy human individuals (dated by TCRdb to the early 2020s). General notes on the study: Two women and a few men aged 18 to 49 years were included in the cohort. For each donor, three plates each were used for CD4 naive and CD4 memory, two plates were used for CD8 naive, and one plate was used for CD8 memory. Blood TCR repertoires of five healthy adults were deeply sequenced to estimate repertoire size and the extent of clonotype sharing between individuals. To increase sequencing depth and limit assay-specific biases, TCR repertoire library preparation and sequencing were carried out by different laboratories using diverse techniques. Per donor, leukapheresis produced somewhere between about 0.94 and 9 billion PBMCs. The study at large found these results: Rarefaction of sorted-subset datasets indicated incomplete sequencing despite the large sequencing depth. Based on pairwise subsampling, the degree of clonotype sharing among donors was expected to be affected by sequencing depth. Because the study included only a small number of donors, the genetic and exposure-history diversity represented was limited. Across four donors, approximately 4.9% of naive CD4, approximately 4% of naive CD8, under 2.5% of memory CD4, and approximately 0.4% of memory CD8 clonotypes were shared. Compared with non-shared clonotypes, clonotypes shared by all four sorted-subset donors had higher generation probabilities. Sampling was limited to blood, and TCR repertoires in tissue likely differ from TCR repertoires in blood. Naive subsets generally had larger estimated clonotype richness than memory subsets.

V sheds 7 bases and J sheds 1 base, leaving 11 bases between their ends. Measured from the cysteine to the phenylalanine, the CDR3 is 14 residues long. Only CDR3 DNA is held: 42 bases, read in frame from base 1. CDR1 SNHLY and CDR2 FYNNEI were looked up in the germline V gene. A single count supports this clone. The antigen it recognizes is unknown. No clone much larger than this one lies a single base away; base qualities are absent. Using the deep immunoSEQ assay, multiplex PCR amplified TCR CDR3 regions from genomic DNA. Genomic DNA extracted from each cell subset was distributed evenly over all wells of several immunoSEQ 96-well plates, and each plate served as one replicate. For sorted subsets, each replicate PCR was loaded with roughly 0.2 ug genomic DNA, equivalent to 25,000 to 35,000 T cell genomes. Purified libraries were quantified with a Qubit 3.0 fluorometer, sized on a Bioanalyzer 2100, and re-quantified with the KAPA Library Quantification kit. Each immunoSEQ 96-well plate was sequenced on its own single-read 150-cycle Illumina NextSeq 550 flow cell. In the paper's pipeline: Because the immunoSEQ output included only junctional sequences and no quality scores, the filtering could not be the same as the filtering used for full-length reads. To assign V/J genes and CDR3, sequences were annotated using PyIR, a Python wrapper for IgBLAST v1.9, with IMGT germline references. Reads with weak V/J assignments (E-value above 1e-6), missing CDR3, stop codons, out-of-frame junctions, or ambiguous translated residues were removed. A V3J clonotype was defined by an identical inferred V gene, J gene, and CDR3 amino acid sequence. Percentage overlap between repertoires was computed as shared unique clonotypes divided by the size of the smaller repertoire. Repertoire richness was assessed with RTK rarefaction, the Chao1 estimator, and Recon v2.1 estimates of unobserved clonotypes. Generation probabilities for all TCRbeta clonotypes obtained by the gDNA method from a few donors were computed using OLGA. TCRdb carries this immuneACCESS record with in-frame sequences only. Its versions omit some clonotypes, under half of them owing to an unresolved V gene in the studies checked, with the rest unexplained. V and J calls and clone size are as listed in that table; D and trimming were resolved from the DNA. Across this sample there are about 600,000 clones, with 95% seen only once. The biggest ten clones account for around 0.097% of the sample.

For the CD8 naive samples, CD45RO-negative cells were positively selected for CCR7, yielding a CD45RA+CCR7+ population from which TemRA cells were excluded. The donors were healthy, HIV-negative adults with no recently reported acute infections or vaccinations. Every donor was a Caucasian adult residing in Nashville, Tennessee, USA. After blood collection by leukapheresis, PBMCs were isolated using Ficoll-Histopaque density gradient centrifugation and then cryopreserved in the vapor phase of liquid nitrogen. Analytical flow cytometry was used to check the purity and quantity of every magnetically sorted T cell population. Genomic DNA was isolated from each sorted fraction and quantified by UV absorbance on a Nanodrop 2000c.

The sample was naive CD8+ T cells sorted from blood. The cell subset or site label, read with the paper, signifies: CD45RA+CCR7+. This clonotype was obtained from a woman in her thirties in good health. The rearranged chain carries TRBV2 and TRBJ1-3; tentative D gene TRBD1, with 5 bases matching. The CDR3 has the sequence CASTWEGSGNTIYF. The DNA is TGTGCCAGCACGTGGGAGGGGTCTGGAAACACCATATATTTT.